This T cell receptor (beta chain) appears in the sequencing data of a study of response to subunit inactivated influenza vaccine. One entry per CDR3 protein, called by TCRdb with MiXCR from the RT-PCR reads. The table lists fewer than 800,000 distinct CDR3 sequences, roughly 14% of them singletons. The length of the CDR3 is 13 residues. Germline V CDR1 and CDR2: MNHEY, SVGEGT. Trimming removed 6 bases at V and 5 bases at J, with 11 bases between. As to this clonotype: Its antigen remains unidentified.

Study results and caveats: That few new T cells are recruited by each seasonal influenza vaccination was the authors' suggestion.

Sequencing was performed on PBMCs from blood, taken 11 to 12 days after vaccination. The V call is TRBV6-2 or TRBV6-3, the J call TRBJ1-5, with D possibly TRBD1 on 5 matching bases. The receptor's source is a man aged 45-65 years who received an inactivated influenza vaccine. CDR3 nucleotide sequence: TGTGCCAGCAGAGACAGAAAGGATCAGCCCCAGCATTTT. Amino acids: CASRDRKDQPQHF.